This TCR beta chain appears in the sequencing data of a study of cytomegalovirus exposure and HLA in healthy donors (dated by TCRdb to the late 2010s). Turning to the overall study: In an earlier analysis of some 550 of the donors, about 270 Gb of sequence data and 117 million unique TCR beta sequences from roughly 190 million T cells were reported. An early release covering roughly 600 HLA-typed donors comprised 250 to 350 gigabases of sequencing data and tens of millions of unique TCR sequences. The genetic ancestry cluster associated with self-reported Caucasian donors included roughly four fifths of the 398 genotyped donors. The study was designed to test whether signatures of past pathogen exposure could be identified by cataloging public T cell receptors. The T cell repertoires of 700 or so subjects were profiled by immunosequencing and related to cytomegalovirus serostatus. In addition to the first cohort of approximately 670 subjects, a separate validation cohort of approximately 120 different subjects was used. High-throughput TCR immunosequencing, statistical association of individual TCRs with disease status, and machine learning were combined to predict cytomegalovirus infection status. To study patterns of TCR occurrence, a later analysis re-analyzed previously published TCR beta repertoires from hundreds of donors and added high-resolution HLA genotyping. The later analysis used no new phenotypic data to find candidate immune exposures, relying instead on TCR beta sequences and their occurrence across donors. In an earlier analysis of around 540 of the donors, high-throughput TCR beta sequencing was used to judge whether each TCR beta V gene segment behaved as functional or pseudogenic. Donor age, sex, ethnicity and CMV serostatus were compiled together with the repertoire data. A later genetic analysis used genome-wide SNP genotypes for about 65% of the 666 donors, treating that subset as a discovery cohort. Every discovery cohort repertoire had been produced on one sequencing platform. HLA typing covered class I and class II loci at four-digit resolution. The number of donors typed differed by locus, with roughly 629-640 for A, B, C, DRB1 and DQB1, around 500 for DQA1, approximately 580 for DPA1, and under 490 for DPB1. Four or five DR-DQ haplotypes were treated as single units for association and clustering because of strong linkage in the cohort. Among around 400 genotyped donors of the cohort, an average of 235,054 unique TCR beta nucleotide sequences were sequenced per donor, roughly a sixth of them non-productive.

The protocol used for the library was the immunoSEQ multiplex PCR assay. A mixture of 60 forward primers for TCR Vbeta segments and 13 reverse primers for TCR Jbeta segments was used in the multiplex PCR. The CDR3 region of rearranged TCR beta genes was amplified from genomic DNA with a multiplex PCR assay. On the Illumina HiSeq System, the amplified TCR beta libraries were sequenced as 87-base-pair reads. The original methods were these. Across the roughly 600 repertoires, a later analysis counted roughly 77 million unique TCR beta chains, some 11 million of which were shared by at least two donors. To remove PCR and sequencing errors, raw reads were error-corrected and collapsed into unique sequences using a nearest-neighbor algorithm that merged closely related sequences. CDR3 sequences were aligned to IMGT reference sequences to assign V, D and J gene segments. Each retained sequence needed at least a six-nucleotide match to both a V gene segment and a J gene segment. A rearrangement counted as productive if the CDR3 had no stop codons and remained in frame with V and J, and every other rearrangement counted as non-productive. Following IMGT convention, CDR3 was defined as the stretch from the second conserved V-encoded cysteine up to the conserved J-encoded phenylalanine. Sequences without an unambiguous match to a single V gene segment were excluded from the earlier analysis of a few hundred of the donors. In an earlier analysis of about 590 of the donors, a V segment was called functional when productive rearrangements were above 56.7%, and segregating when the standard deviation between donors exceeded 5%. A statistical classification framework was built for diagnosing cytomegalovirus status from the catalog of TCR beta chain sequences. A later analysis assigned V and J genes by comparing TCR nucleotide sequences with IMGT/GENE-DB human TR gene sequences. The TCRdist pipeline was used in a later analysis to assign CDR3 sequences and most-parsimonious VDJ recombination scenarios. In a later analysis, each TCR beta chain was defined by its CDR3 amino acid sequence together with its V-gene family, and reads without a unique V-gene family were excluded. As a way to deal with suspected cross-contamination and a sequencing artifact, a later analysis dropped 592 nucleotide sequences that were highly shared and had low generation probability. In a later analysis, a clonal expansion index was calculated for each public chain from normalized within-repertoire ranks of inferred template counts. In a later analysis, generation probabilities were computed using a VDJ recombination model fitted to out-of-frame rearrangements, and the results were checked against IGoR. In a later analysis, hypergeometric tests were used to score TCR-TCR, TCR-HLA and TCR-CMV co-occurrence, with a repertoire-size bias correction applied to TCR pairs. In a later analysis, false discovery rates were estimated by permuting HLA or CMV assignments 20 times. In a later analysis, co-occurring TCRs were grouped using DBSCAN, and TCRdist sequence similarity was added for clustering within HLA-allele-positive subsets. For co-occurrence clustering, repertoires with fewer than 30,000 or more than 120,000 public chains were excluded, along with roughly five repertoires with anomalous nucleotide sharing. TCRdb provides this immuneACCESS table in a form limited to in-frame rearrangements. Some clones are lacking; in checked studies, under half of them reflect an unresolved V gene, and why the rest are absent is not known. V, J and clone size are those of that table, while D and trimming were read from the DNA. Per the sample table, the count is under 120,000 clones. 0.59% of the sample rests with the top ten.

Paper-wide results and their limitations: Some IMGT-functional V segments, including TRBV6-2 and TRBV6-3, could not be distinguished by the 87-base-pair reads and were therefore excluded. In this cohort, only TCR beta chains were sequenced, and detectable features were limited by the absence of alpha or paired-chain data. The only immune exposure information available for the cohort was CMV serostatus. At a false discovery rate of 0.05, a later analysis linked under 20,000 TCR beta sequences to specific HLA alleles. The study listed 150 to 200 TCR beta chains as associated with cytomegalovirus. In a later analysis, several top co-occurrence clusters were reported to appear linked to parvovirus B19, influenza, CMV and Epstein-Barr virus. A few of the identified cytomegalovirus-associated TCR beta chains were confirmed in vitro to be specific for cytomegalovirus antigens. While some public TCRs were present in many individuals, most TCR sequences turned up only very rarely across donors. A later analysis found that most CMV-associated TCR beta chains appeared HLA-restricted, with HLA associations seemingly driven largely by CMV exposure. In a later analysis, TCR association rates were found to vary across HLA loci, with the most associated TCRs seen for DRB1 alleles and the fewest for HLA-C alleles. Correlated functional status among segregating V segments might be attributable to linkage disequilibrium, but an unknown experimental factor could not be ruled out. V-gene and J-gene trimming of TCR beta chains was associated with a missense DCLRE1C variant in a later genetic analysis, and the association was replicated in an independent cohort. A later analysis found that HLA-associated TCR beta chains were more clonally expanded and had lower generation probabilities than equally common non-associated chains. The classifier was reported to diagnose cytomegalovirus status with high specificity and sensitivity in both the original cohort and the validation cohort. A later genetic analysis reported fewer N-insertions in productive TCRs among donors in an Asian-associated ancestry cluster than the approximately 670-donor mean. A further reported finding was that TCR beta sequences accurately predicted the HLA-A and HLA-B alleles for most subjects in the first cohort. The presence/absence analyses assumed that sequencing depth was roughly uniform across donors, and that assumption may not be true. When HLA alleles, especially DR and DQ, strongly co-occurred, attributing TCR associations to individual alleles was difficult. The authors suggested that the approach could potentially be extended to other disease states and immunological phenotypes. An earlier analysis of several hundred of the donors showed that most TCR beta V segments appeared in productive rearrangements either about 90% or about 30% of the time, which broadly matched IMGT annotations. A cluster of highly shared sequence variants was judged likely to represent a technical artifact of the sequencing pipeline. HLA typing was unavailable for some donors at each locus, so association tests used only the typed subset. Because counts were too low, 15 to 20 rarely observed V segments, including chromosome 9 orphons, were left out of the earlier analysis of over 550 of the donors.

CDR1 and CDR2 (SGHKS, YYEKEE) derive from the germline V gene (reference sequence). V loses 4 bases at its end and J loses 2 bases; junction bases beyond the gene matches: 10. The CDR3 spans 16 residues, from the cysteine through the phenylalanine. Kept here is only the CDR3 DNA, which spans 48 bases and is read in frame from base 1. The cohort consisted of 650 to 700 healthy bone marrow donors. All cohort members were sampled while nominally healthy, although unrecorded immune exposures were likely present. The donor was CMV seronegative and was included in the group of around 320 seronegative cohort members. A peripheral blood sample was provided by each donor, and peripheral blood mononuclear cells were used for TCR beta sequencing. The Qiagen DNeasy Blood Extraction Kit was used to extract genomic DNA from the blood cell samples. Turning to this clone: This clone's antigen is unknown.

This TCR came from a man over 45 in good health and CMV-seronegative. Sequencing was performed on PBMCs. This chain is built from TRBV5-5 and TRBJ2-7, with 9 bases in between that match TRBD1. The DNA sequence is given as TGTGCCAGCAGCCCCCTTGGGACAGGGAGTCCCTACGAGCAGTACTTC. Its amino acids are CASSPLGTGSPYEQYF.